What follows are 19 T cell receptor beta chains derived from one specimen sequenced in a study of T cell responses to AZD1222 COVID-19 vaccine. TCRdb's table, derived via immunoSEQ multiplex PCR, lists solely in-frame clones and lacks some. The sample consists of 120,000 or so clones, roughly nine tenths of them appearing once. This material consisted of peripheral blood, taken on day 0 of AZD1222 vaccination. These receptors originate from an adult in good health.

This chain connects TRBV7-8 to TRBJ1-5; D remains unclear. The CDR3 covers 12 residues. Germline CDR1 is SGHVS and CDR2 is FQNEAQ. V was trimmed by 5 bases and J by 3 bases, leaving 5 bases between them. For the CDR3, the DNA is TGTGCCAGCAGCCCATACAATCAGCCCCAGCATTTT. It is translated as CASSPYNQPQHF. Looking up the rest from reference TRBV7-8 and TRBJ1-5 gives the full variable domain: GAGVSQSPRYKVAKRGQDVALRCDPISGHVSLFWYQQALGQGPEFLTYFQNEAQLDKSGLPSDRFFAERPEGSVSTLKIQRTQQEDSAVYLCASSPYNQPQHFGDGTRLSIL.

The chain employs TRBV24-1 and TRBJ2-7, with D perhaps TRBD1 (6 bases). This CDR3 has 15 residues. V lost 3 bases, J lost 1 base, and 12 bases lay in between. Germline values: CDR1 KGHDR, CDR2 SFDVKD. The CDR3 spells CATSDPQGKSYEQYF. The CDR3 DNA reads as TGTGCCACCAGTGATCCTCAGGGGAAGTCCTACGAGCAGTACTTC.

The V call is TRBV19, the J call TRBJ2-1, with a weak D call TRBD2 (5 bases). Trimming removed 4 bases at V and 6 bases at J, with 16 bases between. The CDR3 is 15 residues long. The germline gives CDR1 LNHDA, CDR2 SQIVND (reference sequence). CDR3 nucleotide sequence: TGTGCCAGTAGTACCCCGGGTCCGAGGGTCAATGAGCAGTTCTTC. Translating it yields CASSTPGPRVNEQFF. The whole variable domain, remainder taken from reference TRBV19 and TRBJ2-1, is DGGITQSPKYLFRKEGQNVTLSCEQNLNHDAMYWYRQDPGQGLRLIYYSQIVNDFQKGDIAEGYSVSREKKESFPLTVTSAQKNPTAFYLCASSTPGPRVNEQFFGPGTRLTVL.

The rearrangement links TRBV19 to TRBJ1-5; D unresolved. Per germline, CDR1 LNHDA and CDR2 SQIVND (reference sequence). V dropped 7 bases and J dropped 5 bases, with 18 bases sitting between them. The CDR3 consists of 15 residues. CDR3 in amino acids: CASNPRGSRDQPQHF. The CDR3 DNA reads as TGTGCCAGTAACCCCCGAGGTTCAAGAGATCAGCCCCAGCATTTT.

The genes are TRBV27 and TRBJ2-1; possibly TRBD1 or TRBD2 for D (5 bases each). From germline, CDR1 is MNHEY and CDR2 SMNVEV (reference sequence). Trimming pared 8 bases from V and 10 bases from J, leaving 21 bases between. CDR3 length: 14 amino acids. The CDR3 sequence: CASATMRVGVEQFF. CDR3 in DNA: TGTGCCAGCGCGACTATGCGGGTAGGGGTAGAGCAGTTCTTC.

The V and J genes are TRBV5-1 and TRBJ2-5, with 12 bases lining up with TRBD2. The CDR3 runs to 16 residues. Germline V gene data show CDR1 as SGHRS and CDR2 as YFSETQ. J lost 5 bases, V lost 0 bases, and 5 bases had no gene match. The CDR3 DNA sequence: TGCGCCAGCAGCTTGGGGACTAGCGGGACTTACGAGACCCAGTACTTC. Translated, it gives CASSLGTSGTYETQYF.

The chain carries TRBV10-3 and TRBJ1-1; D possibly corresponds to TRBD1 (6 bases). Germline V gene data show CDR1 as ENHRY and CDR2 as SYGVKD. This CDR3 contains 13 residues. Trimming pared 7 bases from V and 1 base from J, leaving 10 bases between. The CDR3 protein is CAITRGGNTEAFF. The DNA for the CDR3 is TGTGCCATCACCCGAGGGGGGAACACTGAAGCTTTCTTT.

This chain connects TRBV12-2 to TRBJ2-1. TRBV12-2 is a recognized pseudogene. CDR3 length: 17 residues. CDR3 loop: CAAGRGPPPSFYNEQFF. CDR3 bases: TGTGCAGCGGGACGGGGGCCGCCTCCCTCCTTCTACAATGAGCAGTTCTTC.

This rearrangement joins TRBV6-5 to TRBJ2-7, with 8 positions matching TRBD2. The CDR3 has 16 amino acids. Trimming cost V 6 bases and J 0 bases; bases outside gene matches: 10. Germline V gives CDR1 MNHEY, CDR2 SVGAGI. This CDR3 reads CASRYSQREPSYEQYF. The CDR3, as DNA: TGTGCCAGCAGATACAGCCAGCGGGAGCCCTCCTACGAGCAGTACTTC.

The gene calls are TRBV10-3 and TRBJ1-6; 7 bases fit TRBD1. The length of the CDR3 is 15 residues. The V gene end was trimmed by 5 bases and the J gene end by 9 bases; junction bases not matched to a gene: 10. The germline V gene has CDR1 ENHRY and CDR2 SYGVKD. The CDR3, as DNA: TGTGCCATCAGTCAGGACAGGCTAGGAGGTTCACCCCTCCACTTT. This encodes CAISQDRLGGSPLHF.

The rearrangement links TRBV11-2 to TRBJ1-4, with 8 bases matching TRBD1. This CDR3 is built from 13 residues. The V gene's germline CDR1 is SGHAT and CDR2 FQNNGV. V lost 5 bases to trimming and J lost 8 bases; unmatched junction nucleotides: 4. The CDR3 loop is CASSRQGWEKLFF. The CDR3 DNA sequence: TGTGCCAGCAGCCGACAGGGGTGGGAAAAACTGTTTTTT.

This clone has a single count. The chain is built from TRBV5-1 and TRBJ2-7; 8 nucleotides align to TRBD1. The CDR3 length is 13 residues. The germline V gene has CDR1 SGHRS and CDR2 YFSETQ. The junction had 4 bases not matched to a gene; V was cut back by 3 bases and J by 5 bases. CDR3 region: CASSSTGVNEQYF. For the CDR3, the DNA is TGCGCCAGCAGCTCGACAGGGGTCAACGAGCAGTACTTC.

This chain connects TRBV19 to TRBJ1-4; D is ambiguous. The CDR3 is 12 residues long. CDR1 LNHDA and CDR2 SQIVND come from the germline V gene (reference sequence). V lost 3 bases and J 13 bases, leaving 12 bases between the germline ends. CDR3: CASSIITGLLFF. As DNA, the CDR3 is TGTGCCAGTAGTATCATAACGGGATTACTGTTTTTT.

The chain uses TRBV11-2 and TRBJ1-3; D uncertain. The V gene lost 3 bases and the J gene lost 0 bases, with 6 bases spanning the gap. Germline CDR1 is SGHAT and CDR2 is FQNNGV. The CDR3 extends over 14 amino acids. Here the CDR3 reads CASSFWGSGNTIYF. CDR3 nucleotides: TGTGCCAGCAGCTTCTGGGGCTCTGGAAACACCATATATTTT.

The chain employs TRBV3-1 (or the pseudogene TRBV3-2) and TRBJ2-6, with TRBD2 identical over 12 bases. Trimming cost V 4 bases and J 4 bases; bases outside gene matches: 5. This CDR3 comprises 17 residues. Germline-derived CDR1 and CDR2 are LGHDT and YNNKEL (reference sequence). The CDR3 DNA follows: TGTGCCAGCAGCCGACTAGCGGGAGCACTCGGGGCCAACGTCCTGACTTTC. Amino acids: CASSRLAGALGANVLTF.

V gene TRBV19 combines with J gene TRBJ2-2; no clear D gene. V gave up 3 bases and J gave up 6 bases, with 14 bases separating them. CDR3 length: 15 residues. CDR1 LNHDA and CDR2 SQIVND come from the germline V gene (reference sequence). The DNA of the CDR3 is TGTGCCAGTAGTATCTGGCAAAACACGGCCGGGGAGCTGTTTTTT. As protein: CASSIWQNTAGELFF.

This clone was seen just once. The V and J genes are TRBV15 and TRBJ1-1; D remains unclear. The V gene's germline CDR1 is LNHNV and CDR2 YYDKDF (reference sequence). V dropped 1 base and J dropped 6 bases, with 6 bases sitting between them. The CDR3 runs to 12 residues. CDR3 in amino acids: CATSRGRAEAFF. The DNA for the CDR3 is TGTGCCACCAGCAGAGGGCGGGCTGAAGCTTTCTTT.

The J gene is TRBJ2-2, the V gene TRBV5-4, with D perhaps TRBD2 (5 bases). V gave up 4 bases and J gave up 2 bases, with 12 bases separating them. The germline V gene has CDR1 SGHNT and CDR2 YYREEE (reference sequence). The CDR3 has 15 amino acids. CDR3 coding DNA: TGTGCCAGCAGCCGCTCTAGCAAAAACACCGGGGAGCTGTTTTTT. This translates into CASSRSSKNTGELFF. Complete variable domain (other parts from reference TRBV5-4 and TRBJ2-2): ETGVTQSPTHLIKTRGQQVTLRCSSQSGHNTVSWYQQALGQGPQFIFQYYREEENGRGNFPPRFSGLQFPNYSSELNVNALELDDSALYLCASSRSSKNTGELFFGEGSRLTVL.

This rearrangement joins TRBV27 to TRBJ2-7, with 8 bases that match TRBD1. CDR1 MNHEY and CDR2 SMNVEV come from the germline V gene (reference sequence). Trimming removed 3 bases from V and 2 bases from J; junction bases left unmatched: 6. This CDR3 has 15 residues. The CDR3 loop is CASSLAGTGPYEQYF. The DNA for the CDR3 is TGTGCCAGCAGTTTGGCCGGGACAGGACCCTACGAGCAGTACTTC.